What follows describes a single TCR beta chain. With V trimmed by 3 bases and J by 8 bases, 9 bases remained unmatched. From germline, CDR1 is KGHDR and CDR2 SFDVKD. The CDR3 contains 15 residues. The data originate from a study of blood T cell repertoires in COVID-19. Study-wide background: In each case, the material was cDNA or gDNA derived from T cells, B-cell-depleted T cells, or PBMCs.

Original processing methods: Counts of nucleated cells, estimated from reference gene primer amplification, were obtained. TCRdb keeps only in-frame clones here, not all; method: immunoSEQ multiplex PCR. V, J and clone size are those of that table, while D and trimming were read from the DNA. The sample has some 220,000 clones, 70% to 90% seen once. Seattle's cohort entered during active infection and was followed longitudinally. The sequenced material came from peripheral blood. This chain uses TRBV24-1 with TRBJ2-1; 7 bases agree with TRBD2. This TCR was recovered from a woman in her seventies with COVID-19, enrolled during active disease. CDR3 bases: TGTGCCACCAGTGATCCAGGGACTACTGATGATGAGCAGTTCTTC. Its translation is CATSDPGTTDDEQFF.